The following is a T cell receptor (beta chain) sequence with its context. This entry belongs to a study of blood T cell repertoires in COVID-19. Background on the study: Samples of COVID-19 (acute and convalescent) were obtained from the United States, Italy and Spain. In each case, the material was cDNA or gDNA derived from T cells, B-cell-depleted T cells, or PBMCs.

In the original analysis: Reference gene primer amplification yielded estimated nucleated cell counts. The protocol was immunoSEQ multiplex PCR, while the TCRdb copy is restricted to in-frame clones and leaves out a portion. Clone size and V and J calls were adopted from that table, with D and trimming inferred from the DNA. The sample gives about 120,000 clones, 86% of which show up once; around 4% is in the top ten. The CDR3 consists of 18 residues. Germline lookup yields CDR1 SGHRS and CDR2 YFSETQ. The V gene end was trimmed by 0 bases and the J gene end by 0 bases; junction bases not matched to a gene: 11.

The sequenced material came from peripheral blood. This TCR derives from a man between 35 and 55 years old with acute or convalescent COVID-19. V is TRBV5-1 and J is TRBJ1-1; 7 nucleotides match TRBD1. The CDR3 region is CASSLGLGQIYMNTEAFF. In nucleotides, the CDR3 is TGCGCCAGCAGCTTGGGTCTGGGACAGATATACATGAACACTGAAGCTTTCTTT.